The text below deals with one T cell receptor (beta chain). The antigen is unknown. MiXCR was run by TCRdb on the reads, yielding one entry per CDR3 protein. This table holds some 350,000 distinct CDR3 sequences, 15% to 20% found once. The record originates from a study of T cell repertoires in cytomegalovirus infection. The CDR3 extends over 12 amino acids. Germline-derived CDR1 and CDR2 are SNHLY and FYNNEI. Trimming removed 6 bases at V and 10 bases at J, with 14 bases between. Study findings and constraints: Frequencies of public TCR beta families were cumulated, and this identified carriers of CMV plus the relevant HLA. There were HLA-C-restricted CMV-specific TCR beta clonotypes dominating the ex vivo response.

The rearrangement joins TRBV2 to TRBJ2-3; tentatively, D is TRBD2 (6 bases). Sample: PBMCs. The clonotype comes from a human donor in good health (CMV status not recorded). Some clones in this sample may be carry-over from other donors' samples. The DNA for the CDR3 is TGTGCCAGCAGGGGCTCACTAGCAGCGCAGTATTTT. Its translation: CASRGSLAAQYF.